This T cell receptor beta chain appears in the sequencing data of a study of blood T cell repertoires in COVID-19 (dated by TCRdb to the early 2020s). In terms of the full investigation: Samples covering the acute and convalescent phases of COVID-19 were provided by collaborators in the United States, Italy and Spain. The prospective study material was composed of cDNA or gDNA derived from T cells, B-cell-depleted T cells, or PBMCs. The dataset comprised deeply sampled blood TCRbeta repertoires from subjects exposed to, actively infected with, or recovered from COVID-19. The repertoires were made available in a free public database intended to serve as a resource for research on the immune response to SARS-CoV-2. The samples were drawn from two sources: the first 160 participants of the ongoing ImmuneRACE study, and 950 to 1,500 subjects contributed by 6 global collaborators. Nearly every sample came with metadata listing a de-identified subject ID, COVID-19 status, age in years and sex. Where available, HLA class I and class II types were taken from metadata supplied by the sample provider and were not determined by assay-based typing. Here is what the overall study found, with its caveats: How much clinical and demographic metadata was included differed by source and by participant, and the metadata was provided uncurated.

Collaborating institutions collected whole blood in K2EDTA tubes following their own protocols. Collaborator samples were shipped for TCRbeta analysis as frozen whole blood, isolated PBMCs, or DNA extracted from either sample type. TCRbeta CDR3 regions were amplified from genomic DNA by means of the immunoSEQ Assay, a bias-controlled multiplex PCR. In the paper's pipeline: Nucleated cell counts per sample were estimated from amplification of reference gene primers within the assay. To quantify the absolute abundance of each unique TCRbeta CDR3 rearrangement, sequence reads were collapsed and filtered. Productive Simpson clonality was computed per sample as the square root of Simpson's diversity index over productive rearrangements. Entries here come from immuneACCESS through TCRdb and include only in-frame sequences with V and J called. Some clones fail to appear in such tables; in the studies checked, an unresolved V gene covers under half of the shortfall, and the cause of the remainder is unknown. Clone size and the V and J calls come from that table; the DNA yielded D and trimming. Within this sample are roughly 200,000 clones, with under 90% of them counted one time only. Roughly 6.7% of the sample rests with the top ten.

A note on this clone: Its antigen remains unidentified. The input lacks base qualities; no much larger clone sits a single base away.

Looking up the germline V gene yields CDR1 MGHRA and CDR2 YSYEKL. Germline trimming: 4 bases from V, 4 bases from J; junction bases outside gene matches: 5. The cysteine opens and the phenylalanine closes a CDR3 of 15 amino acids. The retained sequence is limited to the CDR3, 45 bases, with the frame set at the first base. This receptor was taken from a man aged 35 to 55 with acute or convalescent COVID-19. Recombination linked TRBV4-1 to TRBJ1-4; 8 middle bases align to TRBD1. Sequencing used peripheral blood. The DNA is as follows: TGCGCCAGCAGCCTGGACAGGGCTCTTAATGAAAAACTGTTTTTT. Translated, this gives CASSLDRALNEKLFF.